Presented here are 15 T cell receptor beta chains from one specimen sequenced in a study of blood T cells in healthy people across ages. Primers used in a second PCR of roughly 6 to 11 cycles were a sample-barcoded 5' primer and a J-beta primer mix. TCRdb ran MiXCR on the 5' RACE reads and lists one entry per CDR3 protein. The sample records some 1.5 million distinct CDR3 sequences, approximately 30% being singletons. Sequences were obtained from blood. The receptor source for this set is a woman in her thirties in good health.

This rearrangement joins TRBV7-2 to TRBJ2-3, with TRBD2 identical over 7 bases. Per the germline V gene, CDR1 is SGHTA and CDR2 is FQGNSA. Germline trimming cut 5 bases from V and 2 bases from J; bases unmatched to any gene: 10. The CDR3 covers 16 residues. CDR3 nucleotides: TGTGCCAGCAGCCAAGAGAGGGGACTAAACACAGATACGCAGTATTTT. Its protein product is CASSQERGLNTDTQYF.

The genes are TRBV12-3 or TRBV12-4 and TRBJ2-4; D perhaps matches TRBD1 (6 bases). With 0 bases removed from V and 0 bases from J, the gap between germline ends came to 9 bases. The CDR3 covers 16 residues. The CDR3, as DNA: TGTGCCAGCAGTTTAGCGGGACACCTAGCCAAAAACATTCAGTACTTC. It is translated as CASSLAGHLAKNIQYF.

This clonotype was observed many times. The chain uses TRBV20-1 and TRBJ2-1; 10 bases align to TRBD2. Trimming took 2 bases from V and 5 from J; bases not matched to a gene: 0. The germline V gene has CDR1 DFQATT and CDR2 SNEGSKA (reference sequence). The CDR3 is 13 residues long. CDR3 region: CSARLAGDNEQFF. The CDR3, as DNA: TGCAGTGCTAGACTAGCGGGAGACAATGAGCAGTTCTTC.

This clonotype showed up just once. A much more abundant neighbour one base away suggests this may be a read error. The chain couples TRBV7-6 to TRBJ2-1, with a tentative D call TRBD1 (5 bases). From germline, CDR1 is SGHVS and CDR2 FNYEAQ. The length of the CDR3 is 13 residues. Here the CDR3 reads CASSHTGYNGQFF. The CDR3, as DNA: TGTGCCAGCAGCCACACAGGTTACAATGGGCAGTTCTTC. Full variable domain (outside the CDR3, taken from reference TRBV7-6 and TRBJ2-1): GAGVSQSPRYKVTKRGQDVALRCDPISGHVSLYWYRQALGQGPEFLTYFNYEAQQDKSGLPNDRFSAERPEGSISTLTIQRTEQRDSAMYRCASSHTGYNGQFFGPGTRLTVL.

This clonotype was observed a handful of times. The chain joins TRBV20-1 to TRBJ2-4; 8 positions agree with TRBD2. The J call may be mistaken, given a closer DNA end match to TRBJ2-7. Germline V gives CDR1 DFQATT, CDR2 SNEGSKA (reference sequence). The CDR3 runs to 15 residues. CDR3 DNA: TGCAGTGCCCGCCGAGCGGGGGCCGAGTCCGGCGAGCAGTACTTC. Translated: CSARRAGAESGEQYF.

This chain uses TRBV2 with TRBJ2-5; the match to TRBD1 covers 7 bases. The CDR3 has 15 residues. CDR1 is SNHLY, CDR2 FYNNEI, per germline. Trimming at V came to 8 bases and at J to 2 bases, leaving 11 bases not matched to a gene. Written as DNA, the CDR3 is TGTGCCAGCGGACCCGACAGGGTGGGACAAGAGACCCAGTACTTC. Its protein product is CASGPDRVGQETQYF.

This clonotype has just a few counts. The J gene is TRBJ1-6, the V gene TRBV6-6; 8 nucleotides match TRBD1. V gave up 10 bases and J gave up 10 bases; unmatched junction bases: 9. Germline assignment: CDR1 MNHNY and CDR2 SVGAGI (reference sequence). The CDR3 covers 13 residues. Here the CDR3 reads CATRSTGVSPLHF. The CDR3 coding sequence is TGTGCCACCCGCTCGACAGGGGTATCACCCCTCCACTTT.

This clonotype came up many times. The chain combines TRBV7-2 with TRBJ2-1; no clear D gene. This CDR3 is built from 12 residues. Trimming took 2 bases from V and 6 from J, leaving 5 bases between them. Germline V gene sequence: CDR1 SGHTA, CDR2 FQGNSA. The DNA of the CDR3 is TGTGCCAGCAGCTTAATTCTCAATGAGCAGTTCTTC. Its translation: CASSLILNEQFF.

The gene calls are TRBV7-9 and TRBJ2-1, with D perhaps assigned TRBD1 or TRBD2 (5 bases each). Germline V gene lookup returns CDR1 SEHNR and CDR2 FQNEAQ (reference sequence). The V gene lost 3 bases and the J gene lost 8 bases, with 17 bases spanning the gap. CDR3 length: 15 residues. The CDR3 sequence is CASSFGAPQVHEQFF. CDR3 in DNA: TGTGCCAGCAGCTTCGGGGCCCCCCAGGTACATGAGCAGTTCTTC.

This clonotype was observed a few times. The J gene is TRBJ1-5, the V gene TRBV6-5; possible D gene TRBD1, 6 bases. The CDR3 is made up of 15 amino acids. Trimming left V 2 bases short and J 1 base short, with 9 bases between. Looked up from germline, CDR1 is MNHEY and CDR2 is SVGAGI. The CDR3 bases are TGTGCCAGCAGTTACGACAGGTTCAGCAATCAGCCCCAGCATTTT. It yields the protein CASSYDRFSNQPQHF.

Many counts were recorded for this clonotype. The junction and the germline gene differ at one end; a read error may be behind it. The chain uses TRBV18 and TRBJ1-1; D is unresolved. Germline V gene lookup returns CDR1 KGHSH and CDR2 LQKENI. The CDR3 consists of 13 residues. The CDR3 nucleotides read TGCGCCAGCAGCCCCCCCGGGAACACTGAAGCTTTCTTT. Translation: CASSPPGNTEAFF.

Here the CDR3 DNA reads TGTGCCAGCAGTCCGGGAGGGGGAACCAAAAACATTCAGTACTTC. This translates into CASSPGGGTKNIQYF. The chain couples TRBV6-6 to TRBJ2-4, with 8 bases that match TRBD2. The trim removed 5 bases at V and 2 bases at J, leaving 5 bases unmatched. The CDR3 is 15 amino acids. CDR1 is MNHNY, CDR2 SVGAGI, per germline (reference sequence).

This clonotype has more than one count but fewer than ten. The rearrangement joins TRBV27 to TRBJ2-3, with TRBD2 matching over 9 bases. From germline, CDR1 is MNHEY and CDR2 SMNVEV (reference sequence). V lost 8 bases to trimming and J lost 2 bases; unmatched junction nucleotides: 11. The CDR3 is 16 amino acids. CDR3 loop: CASATPAGGSTDTQYF. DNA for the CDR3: TGTGCCAGCGCAACTCCTGCGGGGGGGTCCACAGATACGCAGTATTTT.

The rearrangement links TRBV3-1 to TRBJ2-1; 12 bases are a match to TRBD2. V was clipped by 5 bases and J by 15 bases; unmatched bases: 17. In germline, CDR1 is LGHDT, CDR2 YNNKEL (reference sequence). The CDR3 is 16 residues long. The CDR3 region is CASSTRLAGALSTRFF. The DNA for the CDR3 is TGTGCCAGCAGCACCCGACTAGCGGGAGCTCTCTCAACGAGGTTCTTC.

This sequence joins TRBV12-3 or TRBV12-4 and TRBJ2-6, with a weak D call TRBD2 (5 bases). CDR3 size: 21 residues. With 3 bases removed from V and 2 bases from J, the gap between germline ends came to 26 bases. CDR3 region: CASSLRRSGLRFGPGANVLTF. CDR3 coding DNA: TGTGCCAGCAGTTTGAGACGATCTGGACTCCGCTTCGGGCCTGGGGCCAACGTCCTGACTTTC.